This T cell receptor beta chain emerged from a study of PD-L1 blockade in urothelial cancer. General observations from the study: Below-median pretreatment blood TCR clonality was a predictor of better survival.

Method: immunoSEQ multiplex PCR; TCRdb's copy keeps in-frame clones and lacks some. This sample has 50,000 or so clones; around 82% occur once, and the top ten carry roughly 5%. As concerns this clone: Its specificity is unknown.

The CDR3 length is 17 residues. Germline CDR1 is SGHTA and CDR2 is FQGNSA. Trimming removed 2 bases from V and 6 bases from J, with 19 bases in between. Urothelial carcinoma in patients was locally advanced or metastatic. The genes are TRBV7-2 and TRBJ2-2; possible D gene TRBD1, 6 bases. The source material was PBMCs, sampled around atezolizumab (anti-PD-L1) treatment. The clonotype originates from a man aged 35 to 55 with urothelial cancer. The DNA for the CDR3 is TGTGCCAGCAGCTTAATCCCACAGGGTACCCTCGCCGGGGAGCTGTTTTTT. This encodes CASSLIPQGTLAGELFF. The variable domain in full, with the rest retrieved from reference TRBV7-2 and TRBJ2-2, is GAGVSQSPSNKVTEKGKDVELRCDPISGHTALYWYRQSLGQGLEFLIYFQGNSAPDKSGLPSDRFSAERTGGSVSTLTIQRTQQEDSAVYLCASSLIPQGTLAGELFFGEGSRLTVL.